Listed here is a single T cell receptor beta chain. What it recognizes is unknown. Assay: immunoSEQ multiplex PCR; the TCRdb copy retains only in-frame clones and omits some. The table has about 99,000 clones, 80% to 85% seen once. The data were obtained in a study of T cell clones after liver transplantation. The wider study: Three of the eight recipients were HCV-positive; the rest had non-autoimmune, non-viral transplant indications. Until 12-24 months post-transplant, subjects got standard immunosuppression and no induction.

The CDR3 spans 15 residues. Germline V CDR1 and CDR2: SGHRS, YFSETQ. The V end was cut by 4 bases, the J end by 5 bases, with 16 bases between. Study results and limitations: Low donor cell numbers restricted donor-reactive repertoire measurement in a couple of subjects.

Specimen: CD4+ T cells from blood, collected before liver transplant. The gene calls are TRBV5-1 and TRBJ2-1, with D perhaps matching TRBD1 (5 bases). This TCR came from a human donor who received a liver transplant. As DNA, the CDR3 is TGCGCCAGCAGCCTCAATAGGGGTGGCGACAATGAGCAGTTCTTC. Translated: CASSLNRGGDNEQFF.